This TCR beta chain was observed in a study of tumor-infiltrating lymphocytes in localized non-small cell lung cancer (dated by TCRdb to the early 2020s). For the study in its entirety: The cohort covered several histologies, both smokers and never-smokers, and patients whose samples were collected after neoadjuvant chemotherapy. From each patient came resected tumor tissue plus uninvolved lung tissue from that same patient, and the uninvolved lung tissue was described as non-adjacent to the tumor. The overall ICON cohort was composed of 140 or so surgical patients with localized non-small cell lung cancer whose tumors were resected. Flow cytometry, multiplex immunofluorescence, RNA-seq, exome sequencing and proteomics were applied to the same patients as TCR sequencing, which was one of several integrated assays. The paired tumor versus uninvolved lung comparison of immunoSEQ T-cell fraction included about 54 patients.

Notes on this clone: The clone's antigen remains unknown. Within one base of it there is no much larger clone, and no base qualities were kept.

The T-cell fraction in tumor and uninvolved lung tissue was obtained from TCR sequencing using the immunoSEQ assay. Processing in the source paper ran as follows. For survival analysis, patients were divided into high (upper tertile) and low (lower two tertiles) T-cell fraction groups, which were compared by log-rank test. Paired tumor versus uninvolved lung differences in T-cell fraction were tested with a signed-rank test. Sourced from immuneACCESS, this table was stored by TCRdb with only in-frame sequences that have V and J called. A share of the clones is absent; for the studies checked, an unresolved V gene accounts for under half, and the remainder has no known explanation. V, J and clone size are taken as reported in that table, and D and trimming were inferred from the DNA itself. In this sample the table shows about 16,000 clones, about three quarters of which occur a single time. The ten largest clones take up 6.5% of the sample.

The first patient joined ICON in the first half of 2016, and enrollment wrapped up when the last patient was enrolled in the second half of 2018. A subcohort of approximately 76 patients provided fresh tumor and matched uninvolved tissue for in-depth immune analyses, with TCR sequencing among those analyses. No cell sorting was done, and TCR sequencing was instead run on DNA isolated from bulk tissue. The germline V gene supplies CDR1 MGHRA and CDR2 YSYEKL. The CDR3 runs 15 residues from the cysteine to the phenylalanine. The retained sequence is limited to the CDR3, 45 bases, with the frame set at the first base. V is pared back by 5 bases and J by 0 bases, with 11 bases lying between the germline termini. The investigation overall reported the following: Because different assays used different pieces of the same tissue, intratumor heterogeneity could not be separated from technical variation. The TCR-derived T-cell fraction showed no difference between the flow cytometry-defined immunotypes IM1 (good prognosis) and IM2 (poor prognosis). In line with immunofluorescence CD3 counts, TCRbeta sequencing supported higher T cell infiltration in tumors compared with uninvolved lung tissue. No association of tumor T-cell fraction from TCR sequencing with recurrence-free survival was found (p = 0.61). Because assay coverage varied across patients depending on available tissue quantity, TCR sequencing was performed for only a subset of the cohort.

The clonotype was recovered from a human donor with non-small cell lung cancer. The sequencing sample was made of lung tumor tissue. Rearrangement joined TRBV4-1 to TRBJ1-3; the best D guess is TRBD1, with 6 bases matching. The CDR3 region: CASSEGVLSGNTIYF. The nucleotides read TGCGCCAGCAGCGAGGGGGTCCTCTCTGGAAACACCATATATTTT.